This T cell receptor (beta chain) was sequenced for a study of T cells after somatic rescue of genetic block. With regard to this clone: Other DNA sequences in this specimen translate into the identical CDR3.

The ends lost 5 bases at V and 1 base at J; junction bases unmatched: 2. Germline loops: CDR1 SGHTA, CDR2 FQGNSA. The CDR3 is 15 residues long. Only in-frame clones appear in the TCRdb table, and some are missing; sequencing was by immunoSEQ multiplex PCR. The sample consists of about 52,000 clones, around 96% of them appearing once. This sequence was found in a child younger than two. The sequenced sample was peripheral blood mononuclear cells (PBMCs). The chain couples TRBV7-2 to TRBJ2-3, with TRBD2 matching 11 bases. The chain's CDR3 is CASSLGLAGTDTQYF. CDR3 coding DNA: TGTGCCAGCAGCCTGGGACTAGCGGGCACAGATACGCAGTATTTT.